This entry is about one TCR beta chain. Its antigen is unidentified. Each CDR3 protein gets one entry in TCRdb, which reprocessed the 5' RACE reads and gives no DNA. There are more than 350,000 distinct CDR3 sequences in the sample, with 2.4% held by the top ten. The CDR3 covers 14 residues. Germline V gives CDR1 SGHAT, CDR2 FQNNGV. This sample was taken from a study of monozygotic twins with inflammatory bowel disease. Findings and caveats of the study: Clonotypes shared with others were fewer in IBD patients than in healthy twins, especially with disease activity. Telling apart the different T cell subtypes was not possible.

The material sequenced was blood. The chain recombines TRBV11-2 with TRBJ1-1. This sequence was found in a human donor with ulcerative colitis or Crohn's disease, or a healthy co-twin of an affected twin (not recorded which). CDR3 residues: CASSAHASQPEAFF.